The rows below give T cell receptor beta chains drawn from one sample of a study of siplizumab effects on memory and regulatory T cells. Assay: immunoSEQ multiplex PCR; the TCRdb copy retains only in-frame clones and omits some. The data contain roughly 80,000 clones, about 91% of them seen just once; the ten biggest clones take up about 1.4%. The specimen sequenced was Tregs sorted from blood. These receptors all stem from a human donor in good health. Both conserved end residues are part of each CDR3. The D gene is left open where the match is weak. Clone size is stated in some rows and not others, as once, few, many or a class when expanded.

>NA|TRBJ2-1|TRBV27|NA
TGTGCCAGCACGCAGGGTGGCCACTACAATGAGCAGTTCTTC
CASTQGGHYNEQFF
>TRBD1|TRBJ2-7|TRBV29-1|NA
TGCAGCGTAGACCTGGGGCAGGGGGCTTACGAGCAGTACTTC
CSVDLGQGAYEQYF
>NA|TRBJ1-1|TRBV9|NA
TGTGCCAGCAGCGTAGGTCCTCTGAACACTGAAGCTTTCTTT
CASSVGPLNTEAFF
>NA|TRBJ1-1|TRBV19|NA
TGTGCCAGTAGTATAGTTTGGGGCACTGAAGCTTTCTTT
CASSIVWGTEAFF
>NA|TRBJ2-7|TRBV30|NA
TGTGCCTGGAGTACGTGGTCCGGCTACGAGCAGTACTTC
CAWSTWSGYEQYF
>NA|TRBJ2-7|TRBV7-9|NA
TGTGCCAGCAGCTCGGACAGTTCCTCCGACGAGCAGTACTTC
CASSSDSSSDEQYF
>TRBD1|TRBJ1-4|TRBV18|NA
TGTGCCAGCACCAGACAGGGCCGAGAAAAACTGTTTTTT
CASTRQGREKLFF
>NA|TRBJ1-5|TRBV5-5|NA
TGTGCCAGCAGCTCCTCGGGGGATCAGCCCCAGCATTTT
CASSSSGDQPQHF
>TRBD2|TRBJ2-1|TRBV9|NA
TGTGCCAGCAGCGTAGGGGGACTAGCGCTCTCGGGGAATGAGCAGTTCTTC
CASSVGGLALSGNEQFF
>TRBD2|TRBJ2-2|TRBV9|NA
TGTGCCAGCAGCGCCCTGACTAGCGGGGTAGGAGGGGAGCTGTTTTTT
CASSALTSGVGGELFF
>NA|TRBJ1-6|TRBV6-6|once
TGTGCCAGTCAATGGCGGTCCCCTGGGGGTAATTCACCCCTCCACTTT
CASQWRSPGGNSPLHF
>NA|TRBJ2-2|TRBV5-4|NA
TGTGCCCGCAGCCTGAGGGGGGGGGCAGTTCGAAACCCCGGGGAGCTGTTTTTT
CARSLRGGAVRNPGELFF
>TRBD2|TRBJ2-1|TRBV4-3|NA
TGCGCCAGCAGCTCCGGGACTAGCGGGGGGGCCAGAAATGAGCAGTTCTTC
CASSSGTSGGARNEQFF
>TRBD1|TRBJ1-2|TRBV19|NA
TGTGCCAGTAGTATATCGACGGGACAGGGTTTTGTTTATGGCTACACCTTC
CASSISTGQGFVYGYTF
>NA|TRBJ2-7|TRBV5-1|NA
TGCGCCAGCAGCTTGAATCCTAGCGACTACGAGCAGTACTTC
CASSLNPSDYEQYF
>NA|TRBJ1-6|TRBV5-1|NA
TGCGCCAGCAGCAGGGACCTCAATTCACCCCTCCACTTT
CASSRDLNSPLHF
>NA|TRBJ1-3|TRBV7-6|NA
TGTGCCAGCAGCTTAGGACAGAGCCCTGGAAACACCATATATTTT
CASSLGQSPGNTIYF